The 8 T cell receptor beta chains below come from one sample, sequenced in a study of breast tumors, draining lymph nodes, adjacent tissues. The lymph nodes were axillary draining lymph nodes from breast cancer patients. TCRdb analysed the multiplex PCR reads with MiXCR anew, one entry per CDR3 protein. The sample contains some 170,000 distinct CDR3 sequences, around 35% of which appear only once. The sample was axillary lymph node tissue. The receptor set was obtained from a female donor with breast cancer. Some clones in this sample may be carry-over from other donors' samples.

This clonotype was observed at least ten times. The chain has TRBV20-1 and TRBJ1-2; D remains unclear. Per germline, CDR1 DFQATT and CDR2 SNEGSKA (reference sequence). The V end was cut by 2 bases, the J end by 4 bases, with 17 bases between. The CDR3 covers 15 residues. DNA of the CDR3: TGCAGTGCTAGACCGGAGAGACGCGGCAGCTATGGCTACACCTTC. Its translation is CSARPERRGSYGYTF.

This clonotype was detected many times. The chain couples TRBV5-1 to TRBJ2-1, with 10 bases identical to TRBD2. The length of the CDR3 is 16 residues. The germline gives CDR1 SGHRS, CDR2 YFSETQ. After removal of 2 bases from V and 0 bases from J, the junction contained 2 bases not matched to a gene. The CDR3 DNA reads TGCGCCAGCAGCTTTTCTAGCGGGAGCTCCTACAATGAGCAGTTCTTC. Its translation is CASSFSSGSSYNEQFF.

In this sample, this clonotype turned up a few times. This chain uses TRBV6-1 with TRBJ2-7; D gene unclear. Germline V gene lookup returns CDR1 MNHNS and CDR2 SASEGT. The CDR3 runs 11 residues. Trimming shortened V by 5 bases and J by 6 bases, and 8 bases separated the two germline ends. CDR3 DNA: TGTGCCAGCAGTCAAGGGCCCGAGCAGTACTTC. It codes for CASSQGPEQYF.

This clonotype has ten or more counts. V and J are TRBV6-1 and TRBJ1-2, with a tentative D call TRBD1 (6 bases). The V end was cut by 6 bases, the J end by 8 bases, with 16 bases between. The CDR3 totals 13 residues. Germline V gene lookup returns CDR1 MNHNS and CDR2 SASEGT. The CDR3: CASSHRVTDGYTF. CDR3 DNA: TGTGCCAGCAGCCACAGGGTAACCGACGGCTACACCTTC.

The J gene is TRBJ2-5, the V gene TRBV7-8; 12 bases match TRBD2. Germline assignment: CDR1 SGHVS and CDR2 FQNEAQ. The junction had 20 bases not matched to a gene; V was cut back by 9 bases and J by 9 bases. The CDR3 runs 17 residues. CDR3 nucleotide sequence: TGTGCCAGTAGCCAAGTGCTAGCGGGGGGGCCTCGAGGGCCCCAGTACTTC. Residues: CASSQVLAGGPRGPQYF. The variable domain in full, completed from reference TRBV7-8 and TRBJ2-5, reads GAGVSQSPRYKVAKRGQDVALRCDPISGHVSLFWYQQALGQGPEFLTYFQNEAQLDKSGLPSDRFFAERPEGSVSTLKIQRTQQEDSAVYLCASSQVLAGGPRGPQYFGPGTRLLVL.

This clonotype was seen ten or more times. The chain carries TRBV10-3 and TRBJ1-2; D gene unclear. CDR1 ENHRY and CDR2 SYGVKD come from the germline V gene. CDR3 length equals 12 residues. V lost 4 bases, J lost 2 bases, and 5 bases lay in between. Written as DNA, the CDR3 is TGTGCCATCAGTGGAGGGAACTATGGCTACACCTTC. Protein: CAISGGNYGYTF.

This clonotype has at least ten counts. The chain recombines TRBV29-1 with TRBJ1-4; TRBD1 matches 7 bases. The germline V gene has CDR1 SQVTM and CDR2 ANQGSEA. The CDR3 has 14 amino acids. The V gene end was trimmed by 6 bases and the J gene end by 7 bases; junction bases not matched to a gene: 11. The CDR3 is CSVALDRDSEKLFF. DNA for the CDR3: TGCAGCGTGGCTCTAGACAGGGACAGTGAAAAACTGTTTTTT.

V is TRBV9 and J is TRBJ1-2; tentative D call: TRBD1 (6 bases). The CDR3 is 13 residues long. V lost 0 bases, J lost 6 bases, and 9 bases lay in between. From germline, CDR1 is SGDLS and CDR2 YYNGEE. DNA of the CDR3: TGTGCCAGCAGCGTAGTCCCAGGGGATGGCTACACCTTC. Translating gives CASSVVPGDGYTF.